This entry lists 2 T cell receptor beta chains sequenced from one sample in a study of cytomegalovirus exposure and HLA in healthy donors. Use of 60 Vbeta and 13 Jbeta primers characterized the PCR. The data were produced by immunoSEQ multiplex PCR, yet TCRdb's version contains in-frame clones alone and is incomplete. The table has 55,000 to 80,000 clones, 60% to 85% seen once. Material: PBMCs. These receptors originate from a man in his sixties or seventies in good health and CMV-seronegative.

This chain connects TRBV28 to TRBJ1-4, with 11 positions matching TRBD1. CDR1 and CDR2 (germline): MDHEN, SYDVKM. The ends lost 5 bases at V and 10 bases at J; junction bases unmatched: 18. The CDR3 sequence is 18 residues long. The CDR3 sequence is CASSGGGSLGQGARKLFF. Written as DNA, the CDR3 is TGTGCCAGCAGTGGGGGGGGGAGCCTCGGACAGGGGGCGCGAAAACTGTTTTTT.

The chain employs TRBV20-1 and TRBJ2-7; D not resolved. The V end lost 6 bases, the J end lost 5 bases, and 11 bases lay between the germline ends. CDR1 is DFQATT, CDR2 SNEGSKA, per germline (reference sequence). CDR3 length equals 11 residues. Here the CDR3 reads CSADGHDEQYF. The DNA for the CDR3 is TGCAGTGCCGATGGCCATGACGAGCAGTACTTC.